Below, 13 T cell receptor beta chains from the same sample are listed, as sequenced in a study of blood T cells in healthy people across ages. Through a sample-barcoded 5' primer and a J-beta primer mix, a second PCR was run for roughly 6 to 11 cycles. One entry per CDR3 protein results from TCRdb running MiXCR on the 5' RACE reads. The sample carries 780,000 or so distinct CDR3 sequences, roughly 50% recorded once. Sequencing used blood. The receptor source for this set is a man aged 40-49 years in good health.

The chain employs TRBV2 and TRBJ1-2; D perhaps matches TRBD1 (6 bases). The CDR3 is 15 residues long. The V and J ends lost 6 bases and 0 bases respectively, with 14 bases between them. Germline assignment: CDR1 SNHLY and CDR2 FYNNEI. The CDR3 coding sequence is TGTGCCAGCAGGGTGTACCCAGGGGCTAACTATGGCTACACCTTC. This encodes CASRVYPGANYGYTF.

This CDR3 is CASSPQVYQETQYF. The CDR3 DNA reads as TGTGCCAGCAGCCCCCAGGTTTACCAAGAGACCCAGTACTTC. The chain has TRBV7-9 and TRBJ2-5; D ambiguous. V was shortened by 5 bases and J by 0 bases, with 10 bases between the two germline ends. CDR1 is SEHNR and CDR2 is FQNEAQ in the germline V gene (reference sequence). This CDR3 is built from 14 residues.

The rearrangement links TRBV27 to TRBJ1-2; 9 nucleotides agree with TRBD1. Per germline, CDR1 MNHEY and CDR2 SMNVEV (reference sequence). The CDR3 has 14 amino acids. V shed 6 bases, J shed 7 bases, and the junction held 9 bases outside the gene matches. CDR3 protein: CASSPGTGLSGYTF. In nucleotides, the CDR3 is TGTGCCAGCAGCCCCGGGACAGGGCTCTCTGGCTACACCTTC.

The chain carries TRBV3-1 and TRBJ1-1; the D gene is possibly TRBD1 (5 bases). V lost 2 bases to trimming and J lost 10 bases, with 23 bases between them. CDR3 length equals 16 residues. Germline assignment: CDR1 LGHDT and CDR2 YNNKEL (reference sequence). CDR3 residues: CASSQNPGTGRVRAFF. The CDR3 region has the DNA TGTGCCAGCAGCCAAAACCCAGGGACGGGAAGGGTTCGAGCTTTCTTT. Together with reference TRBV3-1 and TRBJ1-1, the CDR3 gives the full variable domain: DTAVSQTPKYLVTQMGNDKSIKCEQNLGHDTMYWYKQDSKKFLKIMFSYNNKELIINETVPNRFSPKSPDKAHLNLHINSLELGDSAVYFCASSQNPGTGRVRAFFGQGTRLTVV.

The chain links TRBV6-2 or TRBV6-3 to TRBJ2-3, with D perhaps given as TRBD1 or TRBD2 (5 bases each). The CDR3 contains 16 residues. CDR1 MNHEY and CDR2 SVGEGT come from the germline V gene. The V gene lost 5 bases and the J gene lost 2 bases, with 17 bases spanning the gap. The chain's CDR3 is CASSPLDSGFTDTQYF. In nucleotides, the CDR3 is TGTGCCAGCAGTCCACTTGACAGCGGCTTCACAGATACGCAGTATTTT.

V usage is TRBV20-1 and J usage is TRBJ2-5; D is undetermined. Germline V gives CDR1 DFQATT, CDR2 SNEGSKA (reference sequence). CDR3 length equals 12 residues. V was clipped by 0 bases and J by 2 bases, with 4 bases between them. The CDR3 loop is CSAREQQETQYF. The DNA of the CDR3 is TGCAGTGCTAGAGAGCAGCAAGAGACCCAGTACTTC.

The CDR3: CSVYTDREYF. CDR3 DNA: TGCAGTGTCTATACGGACAGAGAGTACTTC. The rearrangement uses TRBV20-1 and TRBJ2-5; D perhaps matches TRBD1 (6 bases). Germline V gives CDR1 DFQATT, CDR2 SNEGSKA (reference sequence). Between the trimmed V and J ends, which lost 7 bases and 12 bases, there was a span of 15 bases. This CDR3 comprises 10 residues.

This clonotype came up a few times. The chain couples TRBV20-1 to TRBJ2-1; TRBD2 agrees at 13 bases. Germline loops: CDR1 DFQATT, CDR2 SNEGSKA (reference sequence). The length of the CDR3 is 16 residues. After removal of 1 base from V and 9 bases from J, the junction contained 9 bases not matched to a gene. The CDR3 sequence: CSARGTGTSGIREQFF. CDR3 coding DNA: TGCAGTGCTAGAGGGACCGGGACTAGCGGGATACGTGAGCAGTTCTTC.

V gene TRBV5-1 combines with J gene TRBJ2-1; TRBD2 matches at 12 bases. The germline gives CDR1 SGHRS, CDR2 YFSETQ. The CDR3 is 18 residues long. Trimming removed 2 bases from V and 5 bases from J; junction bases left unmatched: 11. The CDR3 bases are TGCGCCAGCAGCTTCTCTAGCGGGGGGGCCGGATTCCACAATGAGCAGTTCTTC. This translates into CASSFSSGGAGFHNEQFF.

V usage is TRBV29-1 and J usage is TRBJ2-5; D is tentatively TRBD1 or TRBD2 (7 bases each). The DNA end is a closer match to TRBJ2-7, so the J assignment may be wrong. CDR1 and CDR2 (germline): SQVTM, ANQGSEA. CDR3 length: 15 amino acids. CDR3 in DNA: TGCAGCGTCTCAGGGGGGGCGGGAGAGTCTCGCGAGCAGTACTTC. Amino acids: CSVSGGAGESREQYF.

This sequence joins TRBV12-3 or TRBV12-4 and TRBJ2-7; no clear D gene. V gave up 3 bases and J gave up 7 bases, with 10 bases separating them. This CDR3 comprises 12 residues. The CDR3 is CASSFIGDEQYF. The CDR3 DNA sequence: TGTGCCAGCAGTTTTATTGGGGATGAGCAGTACTTC.

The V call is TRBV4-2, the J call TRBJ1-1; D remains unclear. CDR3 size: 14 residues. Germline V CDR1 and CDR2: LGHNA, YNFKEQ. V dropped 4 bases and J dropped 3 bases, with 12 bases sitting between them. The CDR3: CASSPAGGDTEAFF. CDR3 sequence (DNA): TGTGCCAGCAGCCCGGCGGGCGGAGACACTGAAGCTTTCTTT.

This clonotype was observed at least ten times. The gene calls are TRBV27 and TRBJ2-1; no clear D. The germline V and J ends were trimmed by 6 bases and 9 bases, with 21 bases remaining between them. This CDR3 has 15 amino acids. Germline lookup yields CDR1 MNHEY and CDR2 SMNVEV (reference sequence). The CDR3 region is CASSRVQKRGVEQFF. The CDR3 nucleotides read TGTGCCAGCAGCCGAGTCCAGAAGCGAGGCGTTGAGCAGTTCTTC.